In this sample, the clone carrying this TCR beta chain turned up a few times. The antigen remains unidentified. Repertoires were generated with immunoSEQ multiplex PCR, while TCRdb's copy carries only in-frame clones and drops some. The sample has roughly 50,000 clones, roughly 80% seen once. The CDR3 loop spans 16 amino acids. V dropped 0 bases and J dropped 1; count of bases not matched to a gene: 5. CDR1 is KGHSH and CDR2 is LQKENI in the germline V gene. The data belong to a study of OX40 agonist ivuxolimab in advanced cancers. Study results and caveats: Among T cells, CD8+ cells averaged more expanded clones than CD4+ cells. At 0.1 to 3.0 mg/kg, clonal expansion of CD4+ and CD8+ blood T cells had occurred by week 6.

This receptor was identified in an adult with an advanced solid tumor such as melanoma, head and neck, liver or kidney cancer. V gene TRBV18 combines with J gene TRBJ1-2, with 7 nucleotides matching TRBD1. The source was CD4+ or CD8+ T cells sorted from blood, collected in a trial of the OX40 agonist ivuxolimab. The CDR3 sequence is CASSPPNRGFNYGYTF. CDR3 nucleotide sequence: TGTGCCAGCTCACCACCGAACAGGGGTTTTAACTATGGCTACACCTTC. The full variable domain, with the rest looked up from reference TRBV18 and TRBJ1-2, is NAGVMQNPRHLVRRRGQEARLRCSPMKGHSHVYWYRQLPEEGLKFMVYLQKENIIDESGMPKERFSAEFPKEGPSILRIQQVVRGDSAAYFCASSPPNRGFNYGYTFGSGTRLTVV.